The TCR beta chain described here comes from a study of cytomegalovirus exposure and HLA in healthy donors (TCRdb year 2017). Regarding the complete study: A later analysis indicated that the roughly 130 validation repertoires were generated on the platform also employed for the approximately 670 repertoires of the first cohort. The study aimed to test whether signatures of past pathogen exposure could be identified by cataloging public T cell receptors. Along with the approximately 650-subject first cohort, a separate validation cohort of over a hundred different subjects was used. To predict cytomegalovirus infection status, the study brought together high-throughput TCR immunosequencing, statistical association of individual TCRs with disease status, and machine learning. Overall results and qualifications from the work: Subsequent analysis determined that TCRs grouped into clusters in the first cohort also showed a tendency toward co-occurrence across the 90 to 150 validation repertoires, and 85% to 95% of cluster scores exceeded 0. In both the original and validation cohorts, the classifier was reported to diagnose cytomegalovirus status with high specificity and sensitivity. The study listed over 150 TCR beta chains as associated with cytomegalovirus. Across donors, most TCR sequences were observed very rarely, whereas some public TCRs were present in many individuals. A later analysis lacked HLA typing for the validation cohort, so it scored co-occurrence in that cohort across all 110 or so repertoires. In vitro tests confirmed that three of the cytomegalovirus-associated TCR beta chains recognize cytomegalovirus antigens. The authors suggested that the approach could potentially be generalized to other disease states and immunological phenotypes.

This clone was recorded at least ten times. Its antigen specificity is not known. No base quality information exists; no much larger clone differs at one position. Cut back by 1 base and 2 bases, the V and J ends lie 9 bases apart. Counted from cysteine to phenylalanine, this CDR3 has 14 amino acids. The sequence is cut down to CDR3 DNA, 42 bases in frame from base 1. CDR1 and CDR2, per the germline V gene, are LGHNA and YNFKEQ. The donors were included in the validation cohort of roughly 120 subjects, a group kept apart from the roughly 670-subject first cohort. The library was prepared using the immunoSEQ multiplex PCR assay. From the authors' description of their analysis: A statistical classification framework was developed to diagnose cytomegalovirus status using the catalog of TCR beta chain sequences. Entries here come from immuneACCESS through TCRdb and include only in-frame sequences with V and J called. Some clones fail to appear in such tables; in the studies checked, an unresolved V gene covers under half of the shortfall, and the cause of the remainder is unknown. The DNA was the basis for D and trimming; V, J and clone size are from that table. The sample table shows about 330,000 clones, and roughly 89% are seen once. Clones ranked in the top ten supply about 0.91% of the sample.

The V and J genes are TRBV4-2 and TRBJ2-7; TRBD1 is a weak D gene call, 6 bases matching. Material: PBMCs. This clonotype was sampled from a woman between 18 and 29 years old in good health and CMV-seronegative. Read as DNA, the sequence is TGTGCCAGCAGCCAAGGCAGGGACACCTACGAGCAGTACTTC. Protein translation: CASSQGRDTYEQYF.